The 20 T cell receptor beta chains below all came from one sample that was sequenced in a study of blood T cell repertoires in COVID-19. Clones were read by immunoSEQ multiplex PCR, and TCRdb kept only the in-frame ones, dropping some. The table lists about 110,000 clones, roughly 87% of them singletons, with about 3.9% in the top ten. The sample comprised peripheral blood. These receptors came from a man between 50 and 59 years old with acute or convalescent COVID-19.

The rearrangement links TRBV5-1 to TRBJ1-6; 7 bases line up with TRBD1. Trimming cost V 3 bases and J 7 bases; bases outside gene matches: 7. This CDR3 region has 15 residues. Germline V CDR1 and CDR2: SGHRS, YFSETQ. The CDR3: CASSWPDRDNSPLHF. In DNA, the CDR3 is TGCGCCAGCAGCTGGCCTGACAGGGACAATTCACCCCTCCACTTT.

This chain joins TRBV7-8 and TRBJ1-2; D not resolved. V was trimmed by 1 base and J by 0 bases, leaving 6 bases between them. This CDR3 has 14 residues. Germline assignment: CDR1 SGHVS and CDR2 FQNEAQ. CDR3 amino acids: CASSLVRSNYGYTF. Here the CDR3 DNA reads TGTGCCAGCAGCTTAGTACGGTCTAACTATGGCTACACCTTC.

The chain uses TRBV24-1 and TRBJ2-3; weak D call: TRBD1 (6 bases). The V end was cut by 5 bases, the J end by 0 bases, with 14 bases between. The CDR3 is made up of 16 amino acids. Germline V CDR1 and CDR2: KGHDR, SFDVKD. The CDR3 DNA sequence: TGTGCCACCAGTGGGGGGCACGGTACTAGCACAGATACGCAGTATTTT. It translates to CATSGGHGTSTDTQYF.

The chain employs TRBV9 and TRBJ2-4; unclear D gene. From germline, CDR1 is SGDLS and CDR2 YYNGEE. Trimming shortened V by 1 base and J by 9 bases, and 17 bases separated the two germline ends. The CDR3 totals 15 residues. CDR3 amino acids: CASSVSLGDLGIQYF. CDR3 nucleotides: TGTGCCAGCAGCGTATCTTTAGGAGATTTGGGCATTCAGTACTTC.

The genes are TRBV4-1 and TRBJ1-1; D unresolved. Germline CDR1 and CDR2: MGHRA and YSYEKL. Trimming took 3 bases from V and 3 from J, leaving 8 bases between them. This CDR3 has 13 residues. The DNA of the CDR3 is TGCGCCAGCAGCCATCCCCATGACACTGAAGCTTTCTTT. It is translated as CASSHPHDTEAFF.

Worth noting for this clone: Distinct nucleotide sequences in the sample also encode this CDR3. The chain employs TRBV6-5 and TRBJ2-7; the match to TRBD1 covers 10 bases. With 5 bases clipped from V and 2 bases from J, the junction kept 3 bases outside the gene matches. This CDR3 is built from 14 residues. Germline V lookup: CDR1 MNHEY, CDR2 SVGAGI. Here the CDR3 reads CASSPGQGTYEQYF. The DNA of the CDR3 is TGTGCCAGCAGTCCGGGACAGGGGACCTACGAGCAGTACTTC.

J is TRBJ1-2 and V is TRBV25-1; TRBD1 is a possible D gene (6 bases). Deletions cut 3 bases from V and 6 bases from J, with 23 bases between. Germline CDR1 and CDR2: MGHDK and SYGVNS. The CDR3 runs 17 residues. Written as DNA, the CDR3 is TGTGCCAGCAGTGACGACTTGGGACAATCTAGGGGAGATGGCTACACCTTC. Protein: CASSDDLGQSRGDGYTF.

The chain combines TRBV7-8 with TRBJ1-3, with D hard to call. Deletions cut 1 base from V and 7 bases from J, with 8 bases between. CDR3 size: 13 residues. Germline V gene lookup returns CDR1 SGHVS and CDR2 FQNEAQ. The chain's CDR3 is CASSLEPVNTIYF. In DNA form, the CDR3 reads TGTGCCAGCAGCTTAGAGCCGGTGAACACCATATATTTT.

The rearrangement links TRBV10-3 to TRBJ2-7; TRBD2 matches 9 bases. Germline V gene sequence: CDR1 ENHRY, CDR2 SYGVKD. The CDR3 loop spans 14 amino acids. With 4 bases clipped from V and 4 bases from J, the junction kept 5 bases outside the gene matches. CDR3 DNA sequence: TGTGCCATCAGTGTTAGCGGGAGTGAGTACGAGCAGTACTTC. It encodes CAISVSGSEYEQYF.

The table lists this clone with a few counts. This sample includes further DNA sequences coding for the same CDR3. This chain connects TRBV28 to TRBJ1-1, with D perhaps matching TRBD1 (6 bases). With 8 bases removed from V and 4 bases from J, the gap between germline ends came to 23 bases. Germline-derived CDR1 and CDR2 are MDHEN and SYDVKM. The CDR3 spans 16 residues. The CDR3 nucleotides are TGTGCCAGCCTACAGGGAACTTCCGAATCAGGCACTGAAGCTTTCTTT. Its protein product is CASLQGTSESGTEAFF.

The gene calls are TRBV10-3 and TRBJ2-7, with 7 nucleotides matching TRBD2. Germline-derived CDR1 and CDR2 are ENHRY and SYGVKD. The CDR3 spans 13 residues. The V segment lost 7 bases and the J segment 4 bases; nucleotides outside the gene matches: 7. The CDR3: CAINGGLQYEQYF. CDR3 in DNA: TGTGCCATCAACGGGGGGTTGCAGTACGAGCAGTACTTC.

The chain is built from TRBV3-1 (or the pseudogene TRBV3-2) and TRBJ1-5; D possibly corresponds to TRBD1 (6 bases). CDR1 is LGHDT, CDR2 YNNKEL, per germline (reference sequence). V lost 1 base to trimming and J lost 3 bases, with 13 bases between them. This CDR3 is 16 amino acids long. CDR3 coding DNA: TGTGCCAGCAGCCAAGCAGGGGCGAAAGTCAATCAGCCCCAGCATTTT. It yields the protein CASSQAGAKVNQPQHF.

In its sample, this clone was seen a few times. The chain couples TRBV9 to TRBJ2-3; 7 nucleotides match TRBD2. Looked up from germline, CDR1 is SGDLS and CDR2 is YYNGEE. V was clipped by 1 base and J by 2 bases; unmatched bases: 7. This CDR3 has 16 residues. CDR3 sequence reads: CASSVHGGRATDTQYF. The CDR3 DNA reads as TGTGCCAGCAGCGTACACGGTGGGAGGGCCACAGATACGCAGTATTTT.

The chain employs TRBV5-1 and TRBJ1-2; D is possibly TRBD1 (6 bases). CDR1 and CDR2 from the germline V gene are SGHRS and YFSETQ. The V gene lost 2 bases and the J gene lost 4 bases, with 9 bases spanning the gap. This CDR3 is built from 13 residues. CDR3 nucleotide sequence: TGCGCCAGCAGCTTCTCAGGGGTCTATGGCTACACCTTC. Translation gives CASSFSGVYGYTF.

The V and J genes are TRBV10-3 and TRBJ1-6; 11 nucleotides line up with TRBD1. V was pared by 4 bases and J by 5 bases, with 4 bases of the junction left unmatched. Germline V gene lookup returns CDR1 ENHRY and CDR2 SYGVKD. The CDR3 totals 16 residues. The CDR3 DNA follows: TGTGCCATCAGTGCCCGGACAGGGGGCGATAATTCACCCCTCCACTTT. Its protein is CAISARTGGDNSPLHF.

The chain combines TRBV6-5 with TRBJ1-5, with 9 bases that match TRBD1. The germline V gene encodes CDR1 MNHEY and CDR2 SVGAGI. This CDR3 comprises 13 residues. J gave up 7 bases and V 7 bases, and 5 bases lay outside the gene matches. The CDR3 coding sequence is TGTGCCAGCAATCGACAGGGGGAACAGCCCCAGCATTTT. Translated: CASNRQGEQPQHF.

This chain links TRBV4-2 with TRBJ1-3, with a tentative D call TRBD1 (5 bases). CDR3 length equals 18 residues. Deletions cut 4 bases from V and 0 bases from J, with 19 bases between. Germline V gives CDR1 LGHNA, CDR2 YNFKEQ. This CDR3 is CASSLNSRDFYSGNTIYF. CDR3 coding DNA: TGTGCCAGCAGCCTAAATTCCCGGGACTTTTACTCTGGAAACACCATATATTTT.

The chain recombines TRBV15 with TRBJ2-7; D is perhaps TRBD2 (5 bases). This CDR3 is built from 13 residues. Trimming pared 5 bases from V and 2 bases from J, leaving 10 bases between. CDR1 is LNHNV and CDR2 is YYDKDF in the germline V gene (reference sequence). CDR3 sequence: CATSLTRAYEQYF. The CDR3 DNA reads as TGTGCCACCAGCCTAACGAGGGCCTACGAGCAGTACTTC.

The V gene is TRBV5-1, the J gene TRBJ1-4; 7 nucleotides match TRBD1. Germline CDR1 SGHRS, CDR2 YFSETQ. The CDR3 loop spans 15 amino acids. V lost 0 bases to trimming and J lost 6 bases; unmatched junction nucleotides: 5. The CDR3 sequence: CASSLAGTDYEKLFF. The CDR3 nucleotides are TGCGCCAGCAGCTTGGCCGGGACAGATTATGAAAAACTGTTTTTT.

The rearrangement uses TRBV27 and TRBJ1-5; no firm D call. This CDR3 is 16 amino acids long. The V end was cut by 5 bases, the J end by 4 bases, with 18 bases between. Per germline, CDR1 MNHEY and CDR2 SMNVEV (reference sequence). In DNA, the CDR3 is TGTGCCAGCAGTCCTCGTGCGGGAGACCTGAATCAGCCCCAGCATTTT. Translated: CASSPRAGDLNQPQHF.